The sequence of this T cell receptor (beta chain) was determined in a study of T cells in pancreatic ductal adenocarcinoma. V dropped 1 base and J dropped 0; count of bases not matched to a gene: 6. Looked up from germline, CDR1 is SEHNR and CDR2 is FQNEAQ (reference sequence). The CDR3 sequence is 17 residues long. Surgery without prior neoadjuvant therapy was the treatment of the selected pancreatic ductal adenocarcinoma patients. TCRdb's copy holds only in-frame clones and misses some; the assay was immunoSEQ multiplex PCR. The data show 11,000 or so clones, roughly 85% seen once. Study-wide points: Enrichment of CD45RO+ effector over naive T cells in tumors may bias clonality.

For this clone: Its target is unknown.

The chain combines TRBV7-9 with TRBJ2-1, with 7 positions matching TRBD2. The sequence was obtained from a human donor with pancreatic ductal adenocarcinoma. Material for sequencing was PBMCs. Here the CDR3 reads CASSLDMGGSSYNEQFF. Here the CDR3 DNA reads TGTGCCAGCAGCTTAGATATGGGGGGGAGCTCCTACAATGAGCAGTTCTTC.